These 17 T cell receptor beta chains originate from one sample sequenced in a study of blood T cell dynamics during melanoma immunotherapy. The sample's time point: pre-treatment baseline. Here immunoSEQ multiplex PCR was the method, and the copy in TCRdb shows in-frame clones only, minus some. The table records 15,000 to 20,000 clones, 75% to 85% of them present only once. The source material was blood, sampled from a patient treated with checkpoint blockade. The receptor set was obtained from a human donor with melanoma.

This chain uses TRBV19 with TRBJ2-1; TRBD1 matches at 7 bases. The CDR3 is 13 residues long. V shed 5 bases, J shed 7 bases, and the junction held 5 bases outside the gene matches. In germline, CDR1 is LNHDA, CDR2 SQIVND (reference sequence). For the CDR3, the DNA is TGTGCCAGTAGTTCCCTCAGGGGGAATGAGCAGTTCTTC. This gives the protein CASSSLRGNEQFF.

As DNA, the CDR3 is TGCGCCAGCAGCTTGTCAACGGGAACAACAGATACGCAGTATTTT. The encoded protein is CASSLSTGTTDTQYF. The V gene is TRBV5-1, the J gene TRBJ2-3; D perhaps matches TRBD2 (5 bases). Trimming removed 1 base from V and 3 bases from J, with 12 bases in between. Germline CDR1 SGHRS, CDR2 YFSETQ. The CDR3 runs 15 residues.

This clone has more than one count but fewer than ten. The chain recombines TRBV19 with TRBJ1-1, with no clear D. Germline values: CDR1 LNHDA, CDR2 SQIVND (reference sequence). The CDR3 runs 12 residues. The ends were cut back, 7 bases at V and 2 bases at J, with 8 bases in the middle. In DNA form, the CDR3 reads TGTGCCAGTACGTTTTTTAACACTGAAGCTTTCTTT. Amino acids: CASTFFNTEAFF. The full variable domain, with the rest looked up from reference TRBV19 and TRBJ1-1, is DGGITQSPKYLFRKEGQNVTLSCEQNLNHDAMYWYRQDPGQGLRLIYYSQIVNDFQKGDIAEGYSVSREKKESFPLTVTSAQKNPTAFYLCASTFFNTEAFFGQGTRLTVV.

This clone was seen just once. This chain connects TRBV7-2 to TRBJ1-6, with D tentatively TRBD1 (5 bases). Between the trimmed V and J ends, which lost 6 bases and 9 bases, there was a span of 15 bases. The CDR3 sequence is 14 residues long. The germline V gene has CDR1 SGHTA and CDR2 FQGNSA. In DNA form, the CDR3 reads TGTGCCAGCAGGTCGGGGGTGCGGTCTTCACCCCTCCACTTT. Its protein is CASRSGVRSSPLHF.

This chain connects TRBV5-1 to TRBJ2-5; 9 nucleotides match TRBD1. The germline gives CDR1 SGHRS, CDR2 YFSETQ. V gave up 7 bases and J gave up 5 bases; unmatched junction bases: 12. The length of the CDR3 is 15 residues. The CDR3, as DNA: TGCGCCAGCTCAAACCGGGACAGGGTCAGGGAGACCCAGTACTTC. Protein sequence: CASSNRDRVRETQYF.

The V and J genes are TRBV6-5 and TRBJ2-3, with 8 bases lining up with TRBD1. Germline lookup yields CDR1 MNHEY and CDR2 SVGAGI. The V and J ends lost 0 bases and 5 bases, in that order; junction bases with no gene match: 7. The CDR3 covers 16 residues. CDR3 DNA: TGTGCCAGCAGTTACTCGACAGGGGAGAGGATAGATACGCAGTATTTT. Protein: CASSYSTGERIDTQYF.

This clone was recorded a few times. This chain's CDR3 is CASSPGQGREQFF. DNA of the CDR3: TGTGCCAGCTCACCAGGACAGGGGCGTGAGCAGTTCTTC. This rearrangement joins TRBV18 to TRBJ2-1; 9 bases agree with TRBD1. CDR1 is KGHSH and CDR2 is LQKENI in the germline V gene. The V segment lost 2 bases and the J segment 9 bases; nucleotides outside the gene matches: 2. The CDR3 spans 13 residues. The full variable domain, completed using reference TRBV18 and TRBJ2-1, is NAGVMQNPRHLVRRRGQEARLRCSPMKGHSHVYWYRQLPEEGLKFMVYLQKENIIDESGMPKERFSAEFPKEGPSILRIQQVVRGDSAAYFCASSPGQGREQFFGPGTRLTVL.

The CDR3 reads CAWDPRQGRFGYTF. As DNA, the CDR3 is TGTGCCTGGGATCCCCGACAGGGGCGTTTCGGCTACACCTTC. This chain connects TRBV30 to TRBJ1-2; 8 bases map to TRBD1. The V and J ends lost 5 bases and 8 bases, in that order; junction bases with no gene match: 13. The CDR3 is made up of 14 amino acids. Per the germline V gene, CDR1 is GTSNPN and CDR2 is SVGIG (reference sequence).

V gene TRBV5-8 combines with J gene TRBJ1-1, with a weak D call TRBD1 (5 bases). The CDR3 contains 15 residues. Per germline, CDR1 SGHTS and CDR2 YDEGEE. V was shortened by 0 bases and J by 3 bases, with 12 bases between the two germline ends. This chain's CDR3 is CASSLAYGADTEAFF. CDR3 nucleotides: TGTGCCAGCAGCTTGGCTTACGGGGCGGACACTGAAGCTTTCTTT. Full variable domain (rest looked up from reference TRBV5-8 and TRBJ1-1): EAGVTQSPTHLIKTRGQQATLRCSPISGHTSVYWYQQALGLGLQFLLWYDEGEERNRGNFPPRFSGRQFPNYSSELNVNALELEDSALYLCASSLAYGADTEAFFGQGTRLTVV.

This clone has a single count. The CDR3 loop reads CASESRTGVTGELFF. The CDR3 nucleotides read TGTGCCAGCGAGTCCCGGACAGGGGTTACCGGGGAGCTGTTTTTT. This chain links TRBV28 with TRBJ2-2, with 9 positions matching TRBD1. CDR3 size: 15 residues. Germline V CDR1 and CDR2: MDHEN, SYDVKM. V dropped 8 bases and J dropped 5; count of bases not matched to a gene: 9.

The V call is TRBV6-1, the J call TRBJ1-1; 8 bases line up with TRBD1. CDR1 and CDR2 (germline): MNHNS, SASEGT. The CDR3 is 13 residues long. Trimming took 6 bases from V and 4 from J; bases not matched to a gene: 4. CDR3 bases: TGTGCCAGCAGGGACAGGGCCGCCACTGAAGCTTTCTTT. Protein product: CASRDRAATEAFF.

The V call is TRBV4-3, the J call TRBJ2-1, with D perhaps matching TRBD1 or TRBD2 (5 bases each). V lost 5 bases, J lost 7 bases, and 18 bases lay in between. This CDR3 is built from 15 residues. Germline CDR1 reads LGHNA; CDR2 reads YSLEER. The CDR3 loop reads CASSSERGSGNEQFF. The CDR3 DNA follows: TGCGCCAGCAGCTCCGAGAGGGGAAGTGGGAATGAGCAGTTCTTC.

V usage is TRBV7-2 and J usage is TRBJ2-5, with 10 bases fitting TRBD2. The CDR3 consists of 16 residues. V dropped 6 bases and J dropped 7; count of bases not matched to a gene: 14. Germline lookup yields CDR1 SGHTA and CDR2 FQGNSA. The CDR3 bases are TGTGCCAGCAGTAGACGAGCGGGAGGGCCAGAGGTGACCCAGTACTTC. It encodes CASSRRAGGPEVTQYF.

Here the CDR3 DNA reads TGTGCCAGCAGCCTAGTCGGACAGGGCTTTAGCGCTTTCTTT. Residues: CASSLVGQGFSAFF. The chain joins TRBV27 to TRBJ1-1, with TRBD1 matching 8 bases. The CDR3 runs 14 residues. With V trimmed by 6 bases and J by 11 bases, 14 bases remained unmatched. CDR1 and CDR2 from the germline V gene are MNHEY and SMNVEV (reference sequence).

This chain joins TRBV19 and TRBJ1-3, with D tentatively TRBD1 (5 bases). Between the trimmed V and J ends, which lost 6 bases and 4 bases, there was a span of 16 bases. CDR3 length: 15 residues. CDR1 is LNHDA and CDR2 is SQIVND in the germline V gene (reference sequence). The CDR3 region is CASRLTGGPGNTIYF. The CDR3 DNA follows: TGTGCCAGTAGGCTCACCGGGGGACCCGGAAACACCATATATTTT.

The J gene is TRBJ2-1, the V gene TRBV28, with 9 bases lining up with TRBD2. Germline V lookup: CDR1 MDHEN, CDR2 SYDVKM. The ends lost 6 bases at V and 9 bases at J; junction bases unmatched: 12. The CDR3 runs to 15 residues. CDR3 DNA sequence: TGTGCCAGCAGCCCACCCGGGACTAGCTACTTTGAGCAGTTCTTC. It translates to CASSPPGTSYFEQFF.

This clone was picked up one time. The CDR3 nucleotides read TGTGCCTGGGGGCGACTGGCGGGCGCGAACTATGGCTACACCTTC. Translation: CAWGRLAGANYGYTF. The chain joins TRBV30 to TRBJ1-2; no firm D call. The CDR3 runs 15 residues. Germline values: CDR1 GTSNPN, CDR2 SVGIG (reference sequence). V was cut by 5 bases and J by 2 bases, with 18 bases left in between.